This entry lists 18 T cell receptor beta chains sequenced from one sample in a study of tumor and adjacent non-tumor tissue in lung cancer. TCRbeta libraries were built with three rounds of nested PCR, modified from ARM-PCR. Using its own MiXCR run on the multiplex PCR reads, TCRdb lists one record per CDR3 protein. The table shows tens of thousands of distinct CDR3 sequences, with around 76% occurring only once. RNA was extracted from bulk tissue without any cell sorting. The normal lung tissue was taken more than 3 cm from the tumor edge. The sequenced sample was distant non-tumor lung tissue. The origin of the receptors is a man in his 70s with non-small cell lung cancer.

As concerns this clonotype: A read error may account for a junction end that differs from germline. This chain links TRBV10-3 with TRBJ2-1; possible D gene TRBD2, 5 bases. This CDR3 has 14 amino acids. Germline-derived CDR1 and CDR2 are ENHRY and SYGVKD. This CDR3 reads CAISDTRSGNEQFF. CDR3 coding DNA: TGTGCAATCAGTGATACTAGATCCGGAAATGAGCAGTTCTTC.

This clonotype was counted only a few times. Compared with germline, one end of the junction differs, possibly owing to a read error. CDR3 sequence reads: CASSLYTGMPRNYGYTF. In nucleotides, the CDR3 is TGTGCTAGCAGTTTATACACAGGGATGCCTCGTAACTATGGCTACACCTTC. This chain connects TRBV28 to TRBJ1-2, with TRBD1 as a possible D gene (6 bases). Germline V gives CDR1 MDHEN, CDR2 SYDVKM. The CDR3 length is 17 residues.

This clonotype is a singleton in its sample. Without the conserved terminal phenylalanine or tryptophan, this CDR3 likely stems from a read error. The V and J genes are TRBV5-5 and TRBJ2-3, with 12 bases matching TRBD1. V trimming: 4 bases; J trimming: 2 bases; junction bases outside the gene matches: 14. CDR1 is SGHKS, CDR2 YYEKEE, per germline (reference sequence). This CDR3 comprises 19 residues. Here the CDR3 reads CASSTDGTGGVLHTDTQYL. The CDR3 DNA reads as TGTGCCAGCAGCACTGACGGGACAGGGGGCGTCCTTCACACAGATACGCAGTATTTG.

Worth noting for this clonotype: One end of the junction is discordant with germline, which a read error may explain. The chain couples TRBV6-5 to TRBJ2-1; D may be TRBD1 or TRBD2 (5 bases each). In germline, CDR1 is MNHEY, CDR2 SVGAGI. This CDR3 is 15 amino acids long. The CDR3 loop reads CTSSYSGAAYNEQFF. For the CDR3, the DNA is TGTACCAGCAGTTACTCCGGGGCAGCCTACAATGAGCAGTTCTTC.

In the case of this clonotype: Mismatch with germline at one junction end may stem from a read error. This chain uses TRBV12-5 with TRBJ1-5; D not resolved. The CDR3 has 13 amino acids. Germline CDR1 and CDR2: LGHNT and FRNRAP. CDR3 coding DNA: TGTACTAGCGGTTTTGATAGAAATCAGCCCCAGCATTTT. Translation: CTSGFDRNQPQHF.

Turning to this clonotype: The junction departs from germline at one end; a sequencing error may be responsible. The chain carries TRBV6-2 or TRBV6-3 and TRBJ1-4; D not certain. The CDR3 sequence is 15 residues long. Germline V gene data show CDR1 as MNHEY and CDR2 as SVGEGT. The CDR3 spells CTSSYSQLKDGQLFF. The DNA of the CDR3 is TGTACCAGCAGTTACTCCCAGCTAAAAGATGGACAACTGTTTTTT.

About this clonotype itself: The junction departs from the called germline gene at one end, perhaps through a read error. This chain connects TRBV6-5 to TRBJ1-2; D is perhaps TRBD1 (5 bases). The CDR3 is 16 amino acids. The germline CDR1 and CDR2 sequences are MNHEY and SVGAGI. The CDR3 reads CASSYSRTWRNYSYTF. CDR3 sequence (DNA): TGTGCCAGCAGTTACTCGAGGACATGGCGAAACTATAGCTACACCTTC.

Worth noting for this clonotype: One end of the junction is discordant with germline, which a read error may explain. This chain connects TRBV6-1 to TRBJ1-2; 9 bases fit TRBD1. Germline-derived CDR1 and CDR2 are MNHNS and SASEGT. There are 13 residues in the CDR3. This chain's CDR3 is CPSSGGTGNGYTF. The DNA for the CDR3 is TGTCCCAGCAGTGGAGGGACAGGGAATGGCTACACATTC.

Concerning this clonotype: Because the CDR3 is missing its conserved closing phenylalanine or tryptophan, this is likely a read error. This chain uses TRBV6-1 with TRBJ1-6, with 7 positions matching TRBD1. Looked up from germline, CDR1 is MNHNS and CDR2 is SASEGT. This CDR3 comprises 13 residues. The CDR3 DNA sequence: TGTGCCAGACGTGGACAGGCGAATTCACCTCTCCACTCT. As protein: CARRGQANSPLHS.

On this clonotype: The CDR3 carries no conserved terminal phenylalanine or tryptophan, so it likely arises from a read error. The V and J genes are TRBV6-6 and TRBJ2-1; 9 bases map to TRBD2. CDR1 MNHNY and CDR2 SVGAGI come from the germline V gene (reference sequence). This CDR3 is 15 amino acids long. This chain's CDR3 is CASIMTSGPCNEQFL. DNA of the CDR3: TGTGCTAGCATTATGACTAGCGGCCCTTGCAATGAGCAGTTCCTC.

This clonotype has only one observation. A read error may produce the germline difference seen at one junction end. This chain connects TRBV6-5 to TRBJ1-2, with unresolved D. The CDR3 is 14 residues long. The V gene's germline CDR1 is MNHEY and CDR2 SVGAGI. Here the CDR3 DNA reads TGTGCCAGCAATTACTCCGCCAAGGCGGATGGCTACACCTTC. Translating it yields CASNYSAKADGYTF.

This clonotype was observed a single time. Possible read error: a much larger clone is one base away. V is TRBV5-1 and J is TRBJ1-2, with 7 nucleotides matching TRBD1. The CDR3 covers 15 residues. Germline values: CDR1 SGHRS, CDR2 YFSETQ. The trim removed 4 bases at V and 6 bases at J, leaving 12 bases unmatched. The CDR3 DNA sequence: TGCGCCAGCAGCACGCCAGGGGGAAGCTGGCATGGCTACACCTTC. Translated: CASSTPGGSWHGYTF.

In this sample, this clonotype turned up many times. The V call is TRBV14, the J call TRBJ2-5; either TRBD1 or TRBD2 may fit D (5 bases each). The CDR3 sequence is 16 residues long. With 1 base removed from V and 5 bases from J, the gap between germline ends came to 17 bases. Germline values: CDR1 SGHDN, CDR2 FVKESK. The CDR3 DNA reads TGTGCCAGCAGCCAAGGGATCTGGACATGGGGGGAGACCCAGTACTTC. Translated: CASSQGIWTWGETQYF.

Remarks on this clonotype: The conserved phenylalanine or tryptophan normally closing the CDR3 is absent here, so this likely arose from a read error. The V call is TRBV20-1, the J call TRBJ2-7; TRBD2 is a possible D gene (5 bases). Germline loops: CDR1 DFQATT, CDR2 SNEGSKA (reference sequence). This CDR3 has 15 amino acids. The chain's CDR3 is CSVREVLVGTYEQYS. The CDR3 nucleotides are TGCAGTGTTAGAGAAGTACTAGTGGGGACCTACGAGCAGTACTCC.

Of note for this clonotype: The junction departs from the called germline gene at one end, perhaps through a read error. The chain couples TRBV6-5 to TRBJ1-6; no clear D. This CDR3 region has 15 residues. CDR1 and CDR2 from the germline V gene are MNHEY and SVGAGI. The CDR3 coding sequence is TGCGCCTGCACTTATTCCGACGGTAAAAATTCACCCCTCCACTTT. Residues: CACTYSDGKNSPLHF.

This clonotype was detected many times. The CDR3 protein is CASSRGQHEQYF. In nucleotides, the CDR3 is TGTGCCAGCAGCCGAGGACAGCACGAGCAGTACTTC. The rearrangement uses TRBV12-3 or TRBV12-4 and TRBJ2-7, with D possibly TRBD1 on 6 matching bases. There are 12 residues in the CDR3. V gave up 6 bases and J gave up 5 bases, with 11 bases separating them.

Of note for this clonotype: A much more abundant neighbour one base away suggests this may be a read error. The chain recombines TRBV5-1 with TRBJ1-1; D is unclear. The germline CDR1 and CDR2 sequences are SGHRS and YFSETQ. The CDR3 totals 13 residues. The CDR3 sequence: CASSLYWGAEVFF. The CDR3 bases are TGCGCCAGCAGCTTGTATTGGGGAGCTGAAGTTTTCTTT.

The chain links TRBV6-1 to TRBJ1-5; TRBD1 matches at 9 bases. The J call may be wrong; the DNA end is better matched by TRBJ2-3. The length of the CDR3 is 19 residues. CDR1 and CDR2 (germline): MNHNS, SASEGT. CDR3 DNA sequence: TGTGCCAGCAGTAATAAGTTTCCGGGACAGGGAAGTAGCAATCAACCCCAGTATTTT. Protein: CASSNKFPGQGSSNQPQYF.